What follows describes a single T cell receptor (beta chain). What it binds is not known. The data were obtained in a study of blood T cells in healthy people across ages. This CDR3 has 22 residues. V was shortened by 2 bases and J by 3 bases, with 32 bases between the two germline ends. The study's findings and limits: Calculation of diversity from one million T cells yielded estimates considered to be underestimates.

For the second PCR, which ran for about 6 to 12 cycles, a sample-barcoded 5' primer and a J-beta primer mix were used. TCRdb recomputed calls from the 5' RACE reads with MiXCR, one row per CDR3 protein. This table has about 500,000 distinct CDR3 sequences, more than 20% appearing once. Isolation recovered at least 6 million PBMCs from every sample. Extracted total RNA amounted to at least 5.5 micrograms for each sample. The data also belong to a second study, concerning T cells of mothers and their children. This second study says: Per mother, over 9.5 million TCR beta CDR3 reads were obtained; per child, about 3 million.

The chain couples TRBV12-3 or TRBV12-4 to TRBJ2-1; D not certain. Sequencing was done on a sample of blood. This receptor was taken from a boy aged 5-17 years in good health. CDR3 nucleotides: TGTGCCAGCAGTTTAAGACCCCCTAGATCCGTCATTGTTGCGGAAAGCTACAATGAGCAGTTCTTC. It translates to CASSLRPPRSVIVAESYNEQFF.